This entry lists 18 T cell receptor beta chains sequenced from one sample in a study of shared clonotypes between healthy human individuals. Here immunoSEQ multiplex PCR was the method, and the copy in TCRdb shows in-frame clones only, minus some. This table holds about 490,000 clones, roughly 78% found once. Sequencing used PBMCs. The receptors were sampled from a woman between 40 and 50 years old in good health. Some clones in this sample may be carry-over from other donors' samples.

This clone was seen more than once but under ten times. V is TRBV4-2 and J is TRBJ2-2; a weak D match, TRBD1 (6 bases). Per the germline V gene, CDR1 is LGHNA and CDR2 is YNFKEQ. The CDR3 has 14 residues. Trimming left V 1 base short and J 9 bases short, with 12 bases between. The DNA of the CDR3 is TGTGCCAGCAGCCAAGTTTCCAGGGGCCGGGAGCTGTTTTTT. Translated: CASSQVSRGRELFF.

The J gene is TRBJ2-4, the V gene TRBV6-5; TRBD1 agrees at 8 bases. With 5 bases clipped from V and 5 bases from J, the junction kept 8 bases outside the gene matches. The V gene's germline CDR1 is MNHEY and CDR2 SVGAGI. This CDR3 has 15 residues. CDR3 sequence (DNA): TGTGCCAGCAGTCCATACGGACAGGGCGAAAACATTCAGTACTTC. It yields the protein CASSPYGQGENIQYF.

This chain links TRBV6-1 with TRBJ1-5; unclear D gene. In germline, CDR1 is MNHNS, CDR2 SASEGT. The V end lost 4 bases, the J end lost 7 bases, and 11 bases lay between the germline ends. This CDR3 is 13 amino acids long. CDR3: CASSGVREQPQHF. For the CDR3, the DNA is TGTGCCAGCAGTGGAGTGAGGGAGCAGCCCCAGCATTTT.

This chain uses TRBV5-3 with TRBJ2-1; 14 positions match TRBD2. TRBV5-3 is recorded as an ORF, its role being uncertain. The CDR3 contains 17 residues. V gave up 4 bases and J gave up 6 bases; unmatched junction bases: 9. CDR3 residues: CARSLGLAGVAGNEQFF. For the CDR3, the DNA is TGTGCCAGAAGCCTGGGACTAGCGGGAGTTGCGGGCAATGAGCAGTTCTTC.

This rearrangement joins TRBV5-1 to TRBJ2-2; D perhaps matches TRBD1 (6 bases). Germline V gives CDR1 SGHRS, CDR2 YFSETQ. The V and J ends lost 2 bases and 5 bases respectively, with 13 bases between them. The CDR3 runs 15 residues. The CDR3 spells CASSLRQDRTGELFF. CDR3 sequence (DNA): TGCGCCAGCAGCTTAAGACAGGATCGGACCGGGGAGCTGTTTTTT.

This chain links TRBV28 with TRBJ1-4; D may be TRBD1 (6 bases). Germline-derived CDR1 and CDR2 are MDHEN and SYDVKM. The CDR3 is 16 amino acids. Trimming took 1 base from V and 0 from J, leaving 9 bases between them. CDR3: CASSLSGASTNEKLFF. DNA of the CDR3: TGTGCCAGCAGTTTATCGGGGGCCTCAACTAATGAAAAACTGTTTTTT.

The CDR3 DNA is TGTGCCAGCTCACCGGGGATTACCACTGAAGCTTTCTTT. Its translation is CASSPGITTEAFF. The chain has TRBV18 and TRBJ1-1; D remains ambiguous. The CDR3 is 13 residues long. Trimming removed 3 bases at V and 4 bases at J, with 9 bases between. Germline V CDR1 and CDR2: KGHSH, LQKENI.

This clone was counted between two and nine times. The chain uses TRBV29-1 and TRBJ2-1; a weak D match, TRBD2 (6 bases). V gave up 3 bases and J gave up 5 bases, with 14 bases separating them. The CDR3 length is 14 residues. Germline loops: CDR1 SQVTM, CDR2 ANQGSEA. As DNA, the CDR3 is TGCAGCGTTGATGGCGGGGCTGGAGACAATGAGCAGTTCTTC. It is translated as CSVDGGAGDNEQFF.

The chain carries TRBV2 and TRBJ2-3; either TRBD1 or TRBD2 may fit D (6 bases each). V was shortened by 10 bases and J by 8 bases, with 22 bases between the two germline ends. The CDR3 runs 14 residues. The V gene's germline CDR1 is SNHLY and CDR2 FYNNEI. CDR3 sequence: CATLPTPGAGTQYF. CDR3 nucleotide sequence: TGTGCCACTCTACCGACCCCGGGGGCGGGTACGCAGTATTTT.

This chain joins TRBV30 and TRBJ2-7; TRBD2 is a possible D gene (6 bases). The germline V gene encodes CDR1 GTSNPN and CDR2 SVGIG (reference sequence). The CDR3 loop spans 15 amino acids. Trimming took 1 base from V and 4 from J, leaving 17 bases between them. The CDR3 bases are TGTGCCTGGAGTGGGGGAGGCAGGGACTTTTACGAGCAGTACTTC. It specifies CAWSGGGRDFYEQYF.

This clone has ten or more counts. V gene TRBV28 combines with J gene TRBJ2-7; possibly TRBD2 for D (6 bases). V was cut by 8 bases and J by 5 bases, with 7 bases left in between. Germline V gives CDR1 MDHEN, CDR2 SYDVKM. The CDR3 is 10 amino acids. In nucleotides, the CDR3 is TGTGCCAGCGGCGGGAACGAGCAGTACTTC. Translating gives CASGGNEQYF.

The V and J genes are TRBV7-2 and TRBJ2-3; perhaps TRBD1 as D (6 bases). The CDR3 loop spans 16 amino acids. The germline V gene has CDR1 SGHTA and CDR2 FQGNSA. The V and J ends lost 3 bases and 2 bases respectively, with 15 bases between them. DNA of the CDR3: TGTGCCAGCAGCTTTCCCCTCCAGGGGACCACAGATACGCAGTATTTT. Translation gives CASSFPLQGTTDTQYF.

CDR3 nucleotides: TGTGCCAGCAGCTCCCCTCCTCGAGGGACTAGCGGATACAATGAGCAGTTCTTC. Residues: CASSSPPRGTSGYNEQFF. The chain recombines TRBV7-2 with TRBJ2-1; 11 bases match TRBD2. The V segment lost 4 bases and the J segment 4 bases; nucleotides outside the gene matches: 12. The V gene's germline CDR1 is SGHTA and CDR2 FQGNSA. There are 18 residues in the CDR3.

This chain joins TRBV7-2 and TRBJ2-7, with D possibly being TRBD2 (5 bases). This CDR3 is 13 amino acids long. V shed 5 bases and J shed 2 bases, with 10 bases lying between them. In germline, CDR1 is SGHTA, CDR2 FQGNSA. The CDR3 region has the DNA TGTGCCAGCAGCGTGACTACAGCCTACGAGCAGTACTTC. Its translation is CASSVTTAYEQYF.

J is TRBJ2-3 and V is TRBV9, with a tentative D call TRBD2 (5 bases). Trimming took off 0 bases at V and 2 bases at J, with 10 bases between the two ends. This CDR3 region has 15 residues. Germline values: CDR1 SGDLS, CDR2 YYNGEE. The CDR3 reads CASSVAPGNTDTQYF. CDR3 sequence (DNA): TGTGCCAGCAGCGTAGCTCCGGGAAACACAGATACGCAGTATTTT.

This chain links TRBV7-3 with TRBJ2-1; 9 bases are a match to TRBD2. Germline assignment: CDR1 SGHTA and CDR2 FQGTGA. The CDR3 covers 13 residues. V lost 5 bases and J lost 8; bases outside the gene matches: 4. The CDR3 here is CASSLAGLHEQFF. Here the CDR3 DNA reads TGTGCCAGCAGCCTAGCGGGGTTGCATGAGCAGTTCTTC.

The rearrangement joins TRBV19 to TRBJ1-1; D possibly corresponds to TRBD1 (5 bases). The CDR3 is 12 residues long. V lost 6 bases, J lost 6 bases, and 11 bases lay in between. In germline, CDR1 is LNHDA, CDR2 SQIVND (reference sequence). The CDR3 here is CASRTGTAEAFF. CDR3 nucleotide sequence: TGTGCCAGTAGGACCGGGACGGCTGAAGCTTTCTTT.

The CDR3 DNA is TGTGCCAGTAGTATAGAGGGGAACACAGATACGCAGTATTTT. Its protein is CASSIEGNTDTQYF. The chain combines TRBV19 with TRBJ2-3; D gene uncertain. With 0 bases removed from V and 2 bases from J, the gap between germline ends came to 6 bases. This CDR3 region has 14 residues. Germline V lookup: CDR1 LNHDA, CDR2 SQIVND (reference sequence).